Below are 26 T cell receptor beta chains sequenced from a single sample in a study of technical replicates of blood from a handful of donors. Assay: immunoSEQ multiplex PCR; the TCRdb copy retains only in-frame clones and omits some. The table includes approximately 97,000 clones, roughly 96% detected once. Sequenced material: T cells isolated from PBMCs. Source of these receptors: a human donor in good health.

The gene calls are TRBV5-1 and TRBJ2-1, with 10 bases identical to TRBD2. The V segment lost 0 bases and the J segment 7 bases; nucleotides outside the gene matches: 7. The CDR3 totals 16 residues. CDR1 is SGHRS and CDR2 is YFSETQ in the germline V gene. CDR3: CASSLGGLAGVNEQFF. CDR3 in DNA: TGCGCCAGCAGCTTGGGGGGGCTAGCGGGAGTTAATGAGCAGTTCTTC.

The J gene is TRBJ2-2, the V gene TRBV4-3, with 7 bases aligning to TRBD1. V shed 4 bases and J 4 bases; nucleotides not matched to a gene: 3. The CDR3 sequence is 14 residues long. Germline CDR1 LGHNA, CDR2 YSLEER. The CDR3 DNA sequence: TGCGCCAGCAGCCCAAACAGGGGCACCGGGGAGCTGTTTTTT. Protein sequence: CASSPNRGTGELFF.

V usage is TRBV19 and J usage is TRBJ2-7; 7 bases fit TRBD1. With 6 bases clipped from V and 6 bases from J, the junction kept 8 bases outside the gene matches. The CDR3 is made up of 13 amino acids. Germline V lookup: CDR1 LNHDA, CDR2 SQIVND (reference sequence). The CDR3 sequence: CASRRQGTGEQYF. The CDR3 DNA is TGTGCCAGTAGAAGACAGGGTACTGGCGAGCAGTACTTC.

The chain uses TRBV5-4 and TRBJ1-5; 10 nucleotides match TRBD1. Germline V lookup: CDR1 SGHNT, CDR2 YYREEE (reference sequence). Losses at the gene ends were 2 bases for V and 6 bases for J; bases not matched to a gene: 8. The CDR3 has 16 residues. CDR3 DNA: TGTGCCAGCAGCTTAACCGGGACAGGGGTTCGTCAGCCCCAGCATTTT. Its translation: CASSLTGTGVRQPQHF.

The chain recombines TRBV7-8 with TRBJ1-5; 8 bases fit TRBD1. This CDR3 comprises 16 residues. Per the germline V gene, CDR1 is SGHVS and CDR2 is FQNEAQ. The trim removed 7 bases at V and 8 bases at J, leaving 16 bases unmatched. The CDR3 DNA reads TGTGCCAGCACCCAAGGGACAGGAATGGGTAGGGAGCCCCAGCATTTT. This gives the protein CASTQGTGMGREPQHF.

The rearrangement links TRBV29-1 to TRBJ1-1; possibly TRBD1 for D (5 bases). This CDR3 spans 14 amino acids. Germline V gives CDR1 SQVTM, CDR2 ANQGSEA. V was pared by 6 bases and J by 0 bases, with 14 bases between. The CDR3, as DNA: TGCAGCGTAGAGACAGATTCCATGAACACTGAAGCTTTCTTT. Protein product: CSVETDSMNTEAFF.

The chain employs TRBV6-1 and TRBJ2-7; possible D gene TRBD2, 5 bases. The length of the CDR3 is 13 residues. Trimming pared 4 bases from V and 2 bases from J, leaving 9 bases between. Germline CDR1 reads MNHNS; CDR2 reads SASEGT. The CDR3 DNA is TGTGCCAGCAGTGGAGGGTATACCTACGAGCAGTACTTC. Encoded protein: CASSGGYTYEQYF.

J is TRBJ2-5 and V is TRBV9, with a weak D call TRBD2 (7 bases). V gave up 0 bases and J gave up 5 bases, with 14 bases separating them. The germline V gene encodes CDR1 SGDLS and CDR2 YYNGEE. This CDR3 is 15 amino acids long. CDR3 region: CASSVARGALETQYF. Here the CDR3 DNA reads TGTGCCAGCAGCGTAGCTCGGGGGGCGCTGGAGACCCAGTACTTC.

In the case of this clone: One junction end does not reproduce the germline sequence, and a read error may be involved. The rearrangement joins TRBV27 to TRBJ2-1, with 7 bases aligning to TRBD2. This CDR3 contains 16 residues. The germline gives CDR1 MNHEY, CDR2 SMNVEV (reference sequence). This chain's CDR3 is CASSLSAGDSYNEQFF. DNA for the CDR3: TGTGCCAGTAGTTTATCCGCGGGGGATTCCTACAATGAGCAGTTCTTC.

The chain has TRBV9 and TRBJ2-7; 7 positions agree with TRBD2. The V segment lost 5 bases and the J segment 3 bases; nucleotides outside the gene matches: 8. This CDR3 has 14 amino acids. The germline gives CDR1 SGDLS, CDR2 YYNGEE. The CDR3 is CASSYTSEFYEQYF. The CDR3 bases are TGTGCCAGCAGTTACACTAGCGAGTTCTACGAGCAGTACTTC.

J is TRBJ2-7 and V is TRBV5-6; TRBD1 might be the D (5 bases). Germline CDR1 SGHDT, CDR2 YYEEEE. V was trimmed by 3 bases and J by 4 bases, leaving 14 bases between them. This CDR3 contains 14 residues. CDR3 in DNA: TGTGCCAGCAGCTCAGAAGACAGAGCTTACGAGCAGTACTTC. Protein sequence: CASSSEDRAYEQYF. Complete variable domain (other parts from reference TRBV5-6 and TRBJ2-7): DAGVTQSPTHLIKTRGQQVTLRCSPKSGHDTVSWYQQALGQGPQFIFQYYEEEERQRGNFPDRFSGHQFPNYSSELNVNALLLGDSALYLCASSSEDRAYEQYFGPGTRLTVT.

V is TRBV28 and J is TRBJ2-7; D is perhaps TRBD1 (6 bases). This CDR3 spans 12 amino acids. V lost 7 bases, J lost 6 bases, and 13 bases lay in between. Germline CDR1 and CDR2: MDHEN and SYDVKM. The chain's CDR3 is CASTLPGVEQYF. CDR3 sequence (DNA): TGTGCCAGCACCTTACCAGGGGTCGAGCAGTACTTC. The full variable domain, rest sourced from reference TRBV28 and TRBJ2-7, is DVKVTQSSRYLVKRTGEKVFLECVQDMDHENMFWYRQDPGLGLRLIYFSYDVKMKEKGDIPEGYSVSREKKERFSLILESASTNQTSMYLCASTLPGVEQYFGPGTRLTVT.

The V and J genes are TRBV9 and TRBJ1-2; no firm D call. The CDR3 loop spans 14 amino acids. With 0 bases removed from V and 5 bases from J, the gap between germline ends came to 11 bases. Germline-derived CDR1 and CDR2 are SGDLS and YYNGEE. The CDR3 here is CASSVDGGIYGYTF. DNA for the CDR3: TGTGCCAGCAGCGTAGATGGCGGAATATATGGCTACACCTTC.

Points on this clone: Other nucleotide sequences from this sample produce the same CDR3. This sequence joins TRBV9 and TRBJ1-1, with D uncertain. V was clipped by 0 bases and J by 4 bases, with 4 bases between them. This CDR3 has 12 residues. Germline CDR1 and CDR2: SGDLS and YYNGEE. The CDR3 DNA reads as TGTGCCAGCAGCGTAGGAGGCACTGAAGCTTTCTTT. This codes for CASSVGGTEAFF.

The chain combines TRBV11-2 with TRBJ1-1; 8 bases fit TRBD1. V lost 3 bases to trimming and J lost 8 bases; unmatched junction nucleotides: 8. The V gene's germline CDR1 is SGHAT and CDR2 FQNNGV. There are 14 residues in the CDR3. The CDR3 nucleotides read TGTGCCAGCAGCTTGAACCAGGGGGCCTCGGAAGCTTTCTTT. It is translated as CASSLNQGASEAFF.

The chain has TRBV5-1 and TRBJ2-2; TRBD2 aligns across 10 bases. The length of the CDR3 is 15 residues. Per germline, CDR1 SGHRS and CDR2 YFSETQ. V shed 3 bases, J shed 7 bases, and the junction held 6 bases outside the gene matches. The CDR3 nucleotides read TGCGCCAGCAGCTGGATAGCGGGAGGTAGCGGGGAGCTGTTTTTT. It encodes CASSWIAGGSGELFF.

The chain couples TRBV7-2 to TRBJ2-1, with D unclear. This CDR3 has 13 amino acids. Germline CDR1 and CDR2: SGHTA and FQGNSA. The V and J ends lost 2 bases and 3 bases respectively, with 5 bases between them. The CDR3 bases are TGTGCCAGCAGCTTATCTATCTACAATGAGCAGTTCTTC. Residues: CASSLSIYNEQFF. Full variable domain (outside the CDR3, taken from reference TRBV7-2 and TRBJ2-1): GAGVSQSPSNKVTEKGKDVELRCDPISGHTALYWYRQSLGQGLEFLIYFQGNSAPDKSGLPSDRFSAERTGGSVSTLTIQRTQQEDSAVYLCASSLSIYNEQFFGPGTRLTVL.

The chain uses TRBV13 and TRBJ2-1, with TRBD2 matching over 10 bases. The J segment lost 3 bases and the V segment lost 7 bases, leaving 6 bases of the junction unmatched. Germline V gives CDR1 PRHDT, CDR2 FYEKMQ (reference sequence). This CDR3 comprises 15 residues. CDR3 residues: CASIWTSGYYNEQFF. The CDR3 nucleotides read TGTGCCAGCATCTGGACTAGCGGATACTACAATGAGCAGTTCTTC.

The chain couples TRBV29-1 to TRBJ2-1; 7 bases line up with TRBD1. CDR3 length: 12 residues. V shed 7 bases and J 10 bases; nucleotides not matched to a gene: 10. CDR1 SQVTM and CDR2 ANQGSEA come from the germline V gene. CDR3 loop: CSARDRKWEQFF. In DNA form, the CDR3 reads TGCAGCGCCCGGGACAGAAAATGGGAGCAGTTCTTC.

The chain uses TRBV6-1 and TRBJ2-5; no clear D. CDR3 size: 15 residues. Looked up from germline, CDR1 is MNHNS and CDR2 is SASEGT. V shed 3 bases and J shed 2 bases, with 13 bases lying between them. The CDR3 DNA sequence: TGTGCCAGCAGTGATATGGTTGGCCGACAAGAGACCCAGTACTTC. Its protein is CASSDMVGRQETQYF.

Written as DNA, the CDR3 is TGCAGTGCTAGAGAGTTGGGCGGCTACACCTTC. Protein: CSARELGGYTF. The chain combines TRBV20-1 with TRBJ1-2; unclear D gene. Trimming cost V 0 bases and J 8 bases, with 7 bases left between them. This CDR3 spans 11 amino acids. Germline values: CDR1 DFQATT, CDR2 SNEGSKA (reference sequence).

Worth noting for this clone: The junction differs from germline at one of its ends, possibly a read error. The genes are TRBV7-7 and TRBJ2-5; D not certain. Germline CDR1 SSHAT, CDR2 FNYEAQ (reference sequence). The CDR3 sequence is 15 residues long. The CDR3 sequence is CASSLGLRSQETQYF. CDR3 sequence (DNA): TGTGCTAGCAGCTTAGGATTACGGAGCCAAGAGACCCAGTACTTC.

The CDR3 sequence: CASTSEDRDRGSGYTF. CDR3 coding DNA: TGTGCCAGTACCTCCGAGGACCGGGACAGGGGAAGTGGCTACACCTTC. This chain uses TRBV19 with TRBJ1-2, with TRBD1 matching 10 bases. V trimming: 7 bases; J trimming: 7 bases; junction bases outside the gene matches: 15. The CDR3 totals 16 residues. CDR1 and CDR2 (germline): LNHDA, SQIVND (reference sequence).

This clone was detected once. CDR3 nucleotide sequence: TGTGCCAGCAGCTTCCGGACTAGCGGGAGTGTGGATACGCAGTATTTT. It codes for CASSFRTSGSVDTQYF. The J gene is TRBJ2-3, the V gene TRBV11-2, with TRBD2 identical over 13 bases. V was pared by 3 bases and J by 6 bases, with 6 bases of the junction left unmatched. The CDR3 runs 16 residues. From germline, CDR1 is SGHAT and CDR2 FQNNGV.

The J gene is TRBJ2-1, the V gene TRBV21-1; the D call of TRBD2 is as the table states it, not checked on the DNA. TRBV21-1 is assigned pseudogene status. CDR3 size: 15 residues. CDR3 sequence reads: CASRGAGGPAKEQFF. In DNA, the CDR3 is TGTGCCAGCAGAGGGGCGGGAGGGCCAGCAAAGGAGCAGTTCTTC.

The chain employs TRBV10-3 and TRBJ1-5, with a weak D call TRBD1 (5 bases). The length of the CDR3 is 16 residues. Germline assignment: CDR1 ENHRY and CDR2 SYGVKD. The V end lost 2 bases, the J end lost 3 bases, and 14 bases lay between the germline ends. In DNA, the CDR3 is TGTGCCATCAGTGAGCAAATGACAGAATTCAATCAGCCCCAGCATTTT. This gives the protein CAISEQMTEFNQPQHF.